This T cell receptor (beta chain) derives from a study of radiation and T cells in renal cell carcinoma. Documented time point: blood 4 weeks post-SBRT, at nephrectomy. Treatment: 15 Gy SBRT to primary tumor, nephrectomy 4 weeks later. The data were produced by immunoSEQ multiplex PCR, yet TCRdb's version contains in-frame clones alone and is incomplete. The sample lists some 78,000 clones; 80% to 90% were seen once. This CDR3 is built from 11 residues. V lost 2 bases to trimming and J lost 9 bases, with 8 bases between them. Germline loops: CDR1 MNHNY, CDR2 SVGAGI (reference sequence). This receptor was obtained from a woman in her seventies with renal cell carcinoma. The source was blood, collected from a patient whose treatment included radiotherapy and nephrectomy. The chain has TRBV6-6 and TRBJ2-7; tentative D call: TRBD2 (6 bases). This chain's CDR3 is CASSYAGGQYF. The CDR3, as DNA: TGTGCCAGCAGTTACGCCGGGGGGCAGTACTTC.